Listed below are T cell receptor beta chains from one sample, sequenced in a study of CXCR3-negative and CXCR3-positive naive CD8 T cells. TCRdb reanalyzed the 5' RACE reads and collapses them to one entry per CDR3 protein, without DNA. This sample lists approximately 66,000 distinct CDR3 sequences; its ten largest clones have roughly 1.5%. The sample was naive CXCR3- CD8+ T cells from blood. The source is a human donor in good health. Some clones in this sample may be carry-over from other donors' samples. Both conserved end residues are part of each CDR3.

v_call: TRBV27
j_call: TRBJ2-5
cdr3_aa: CASSLDQETQYF

v_call: TRBV15
j_call: TRBJ2-1
cdr3_aa: CATSRGDPAGSYNEQFF

v_call: TRBV5-1
j_call: TRBJ2-1
cdr3_aa: CASSPEAGLPIF

v_call: TRBV28
j_call: TRBJ2-5
cdr3_aa: CASSLAKTRGYQETQYF

v_call: TRBV10-3
j_call: TRBJ2-2
cdr3_aa: CAIGDYGELFF

v_call: TRBV5-1
j_call: TRBJ2-1
cdr3_aa: CASSLAYGINNEQFF

v_call: TRBV6-2/TRBV6-3
j_call: TRBJ2-7
cdr3_aa: CASSYRGQGLREQYF

v_call: TRBV12-3/TRBV12-4
j_call: TRBJ2-7
cdr3_aa: CAIGSYAEGQYF

v_call: TRBV7-8
j_call: TRBJ1-1
cdr3_aa: CASSLAPGLNTEAFF

v_call: TRBV20-1
j_call: TRBJ1-1
cdr3_aa: CSARLTDTEAFF

v_call: TRBV7-6
j_call: TRBJ1-1
cdr3_aa: CASSLAGKQVYGNTEAFF

v_call: TRBV27
j_call: TRBJ2-7
cdr3_aa: CASSFSGSVYEQYF

v_call: TRBV7-9
j_call: TRBJ2-1
cdr3_aa: CASSFVGAPSYNEQFF

v_call: TRBV10-3
j_call: TRBJ2-1
cdr3_aa: CAISESLAGGDNEQFF

v_call: TRBV28
j_call: TRBJ2-5
cdr3_aa: CASSLGVLAYQETQYF

v_call: TRBV2
j_call: TRBJ2-5
cdr3_aa: CATTDWNEYQETQYF

v_call: TRBV13
j_call: TRBJ2-5
cdr3_aa: CASSLGGILAETQYF

v_call: TRBV29-1
j_call: TRBJ2-1
cdr3_aa: CSVRGQGSYNEQFF

v_call: TRBV29-1
j_call: TRBJ1-2
cdr3_aa: CSVGLTNPRDRVNYGYTF

v_call: TRBV28
j_call: TRBJ2-4
cdr3_aa: CASSPPGGGGANIQYF

v_call: TRBV29-1
j_call: TRBJ2-1
cdr3_aa: CSVDGLAGSSYNEQFF

v_call: TRBV2
j_call: TRBJ2-1
cdr3_aa: CASTPGAFSYNEQFF

v_call: TRBV29-1
j_call: TRBJ2-3
cdr3_aa: CSVAGGDSSTDTQYF

v_call: TRBV7-2
j_call: TRBJ2-3
cdr3_aa: CASSLGGPMADTQYF

v_call: TRBV20-1
j_call: TRBJ2-7
cdr3_aa: CSARVPVDLTSGTSYEQYF

v_call: TRBV7-7
j_call: TRBJ2-1
cdr3_aa: CASSRGVGEQFF

v_call: TRBV6-1
j_call: TRBJ1-5
cdr3_aa: CASSEPGLYSNQPQHF

v_call: TRBV10-3
j_call: TRBJ1-5
cdr3_aa: CAISPDGFSNQPQHF

v_call: TRBV7-9
j_call: TRBJ1-2
cdr3_aa: CASSSGQKFFYGYTF

v_call: TRBV11-2
j_call: TRBJ2-7
cdr3_aa: CASSLERDYEQYF

v_call: TRBV12-3/TRBV12-4
j_call: TRBJ2-7
cdr3_aa: CASSYGSIREVRNEQYF

v_call: TRBV7-3
j_call: TRBJ2-1
cdr3_aa: CASSLKPGQVSYNEQFF

v_call: TRBV5-1
j_call: TRBJ2-7
cdr3_aa: CASSLWTGTDEQYF

v_call: TRBV3-1
j_call: TRBJ2-2
cdr3_aa: CASSQEGGTNENTGELFF

v_call: TRBV20-1
j_call: TRBJ2-1
cdr3_aa: CSALPTTSGLDNEQFF

v_call: TRBV7-6
j_call: TRBJ1-1
cdr3_aa: CASSLSYSGSTEAFF

v_call: TRBV29-1
j_call: TRBJ1-1
cdr3_aa: CSELENTEAFF

v_call: TRBV5-1
j_call: TRBJ1-3
cdr3_aa: CASSYAFGIGNTIYF

v_call: TRBV3-1
j_call: TRBJ2-7
cdr3_aa: CASSLFLAGAYEQYF